This TCR beta chain was captured by sequencing in a study of long-term antiretroviral therapy in people with HIV (dated by TCRdb to between 2021 and 2024). Concerning the study at large: Collection of the earliest samples took place about a decade ahead of the 2015 WHO recommendation for immediate ART, at a time when ART was typically delayed until CD4 counts fell. A retrospective serial study tested whether ART initiation and durable HIV suppression were associated with changes in peripheral blood TRB repertoire composition and diversity. No cross-contamination during QIAcube processing was shown when test extractions of a monoclonal T-cell line were performed alongside roughly 30 polyclonal samples. Eleven of the 30 participants with HIV were female. From 25 to 30 adults with confirmed HIV infection, the cohort provided over 150 cryopreserved PBMC samples, gathered serially across a mean of around six years (range 1-12).

Study-wide findings and limitations: Expanded TRB clones identified before ART initiation dominated the repertoire at all time points, although this dominance fluctuated and declined in many PLHIV after ART. CDR3 length ranges in HIV repertoires were narrower than in controls, and network structure suggested an antigen-experienced repertoire with only a slight naive shift after ART. Since PBMC availability was limited, sequencing covered only the TCR beta chain, with no alpha chain pairing. Samples dated from 2004 to 2017, and the ART regimens used may be less effective than current ones. Because pre-ART samples had limited cell numbers, unsorted PBMC were profiled rather than sorted CD4+ and CD8+ T cells. Starting ART was linked to a significant rise in TRB diversity, yet even with long-term ART the diversity remained significantly lower than in transplant donor controls. No data were available on ART adherence, viral resistance or therapy changes, limiting inferences about post-ART repertoire changes.

The CDR3, cysteine through phenylalanine, is 12 amino acids long. Only CDR3 DNA remains: 36 bases, in frame from the first base. CDR1 and CDR2 (SEHNR, FQNEAQ) derive from the germline V gene (reference sequence). Deletion took 5 bases off V and 3 bases off J, with a span of 6 bases between the germline ends. Details on this clone: It has no known antigen specificity. Base quality data are lacking; no much larger clone is found one base away.

The immunoSEQ hsTCRB v3.0 assay was used at survey level resolution for TRB variable region sequencing. The target sequencing depth for TRB was roughly 40,000-50,000 T-cell genomes per sample. An Illumina MiSeq with a v3 150-cycle kit was used to sequence the pooled TRB libraries. In the authors' own workflow: Repertoire analysis was run in R within a reproducible Nextflow workflow that covered QC, data transformation and analysis. LymphoSeq2, an R package for exploring AIRR-Seq data, was used to implement the custom analyses. A few samples yielding fewer than 5000 total TRB sequences were excluded, leaving 188 analyzed HIV repertoires. Among the 180 to 200 HIV repertoires that were kept, 59 were collected before ART initiation and roughly 130 were collected after ART initiation. Repertoires were downsampled to 5000 TRB nucleotide sequences, with summary statistics averaged over 100 downsampling iterations. Only TRB sequences with CDR3 regions of at least seven amino acids were retained for analysis. A Shannon entropy-derived clonality score and the Gini coefficient were used to measure diversity. In the repertoire networks, any two of the top 5000 CDR3 amino acid sequences were connected whenever the two sequences differed by an edit distance of one. GLIPH2 predicted antigen specificity groups and MHC restriction for TRB CDR3 amino acid sequences. CDR3 amino acid sequences were matched against VDJdb and McPAS-TCR to flag known CMV, EBV, HIV or tissue antigen associations. Pre-ART, post-ART and control groups were compared with Wilcoxon signed-rank tests and Holm-Bonferroni correction. The source is immuneACCESS, and TCRdb retained only in-frame sequences with V and J called. Part of the clones is not carried over; for the studies checked, unresolved V genes explain less than half of this, and the remainder is unexplained. For V, J and clone size, that table is used; D and trimming come from the DNA. The sample records around 13,000 clones, approximately 83% of which are singletons. The top ten clonotypes cover about 17% of the sample.

Inclusion was restricted to participants for whom at least one PBMC sample before ART initiation and at least two post-ART samples were available. Treatment was received in the United States of America by all participants with HIV. Before DNA extraction, cryopreserved samples of roughly 0.9-11 million PBMC were thawed and then washed. At the time of the earliest PBMC sample for each participant with HIV, ages ranged from roughly 20 to 54 years. PBMC samples from each participant spanned 1-4 timepoints before ART initiation and 2-8 timepoints after ART initiation, with a median of 7 samples. Serial HIV viral load, CD4+ T-cell count, ART history and demographic data were obtained for every participant. Genomic DNA was extracted from unsorted PBMC with a Qiagen kit on a QIAcube, processed in batches of 12 samples.

The chain employs TRBV7-9 and TRBJ2-3; the D gene is unclear. This receptor was obtained from a man aged 35 to 55 with HIV. This specimen consisted of unsorted PBMCs, obtained 3.4 years after starting antiretroviral therapy. The nucleotide sequence reads TGTGCCAGCAGCCCCCGAACAGATACGCAGTATTTT. Translated, this is CASSPRTDTQYF. Beyond the CDR3, the reference TRBV7-9 and TRBJ2-3 genes provide the residues; the full variable domain reads: DTGVSQNPRHKITKRGQNVTFRCDPISEHNRLYWYRQTLGQGPEFLTYFQNEAQLEKSRLLSDRFSAERPKGSFSTLEIQRTEQGDSAMYLCASSPRTDTQYFGPGTRLTVL.